This TCR beta chain originates from a study of cytotoxic CD8 clonotypes in ibrutinib-treated CLL. Study background: Patients: roughly ten relapsed/refractory, roughly 16 treatment-naive, roughly 17 IGHV unmutated. Samples averaged roughly 260,000 productive templates and some 96,000 productive rearrangements.

The CDR3 is made up of 17 amino acids. Germline lookup yields CDR1 SQVTM and CDR2 ANQGSEA. V was pared by 5 bases and J by 3 bases, with 15 bases of the junction left unmatched. Profiled with immunoSEQ multiplex PCR; TCRdb holds only in-frame clones, not every one. The sample has some 150,000 clones, 80% seen once; the top ten hold roughly 7.2%. The source of this sequence is a human donor with chronic lymphocytic leukemia. The chain couples TRBV29-1 to TRBJ2-1; 8 bases are shared with TRBD1. Here the sequenced sample was PBMCs, taken after 36 months of ibrutinib treatment. The CDR3 loop reads CSVLPGTGRPHYNEQFF. For the CDR3, the DNA is TGCAGCGTTTTGCCCGGGACAGGCCGCCCCCACTACAATGAGCAGTTCTTC.